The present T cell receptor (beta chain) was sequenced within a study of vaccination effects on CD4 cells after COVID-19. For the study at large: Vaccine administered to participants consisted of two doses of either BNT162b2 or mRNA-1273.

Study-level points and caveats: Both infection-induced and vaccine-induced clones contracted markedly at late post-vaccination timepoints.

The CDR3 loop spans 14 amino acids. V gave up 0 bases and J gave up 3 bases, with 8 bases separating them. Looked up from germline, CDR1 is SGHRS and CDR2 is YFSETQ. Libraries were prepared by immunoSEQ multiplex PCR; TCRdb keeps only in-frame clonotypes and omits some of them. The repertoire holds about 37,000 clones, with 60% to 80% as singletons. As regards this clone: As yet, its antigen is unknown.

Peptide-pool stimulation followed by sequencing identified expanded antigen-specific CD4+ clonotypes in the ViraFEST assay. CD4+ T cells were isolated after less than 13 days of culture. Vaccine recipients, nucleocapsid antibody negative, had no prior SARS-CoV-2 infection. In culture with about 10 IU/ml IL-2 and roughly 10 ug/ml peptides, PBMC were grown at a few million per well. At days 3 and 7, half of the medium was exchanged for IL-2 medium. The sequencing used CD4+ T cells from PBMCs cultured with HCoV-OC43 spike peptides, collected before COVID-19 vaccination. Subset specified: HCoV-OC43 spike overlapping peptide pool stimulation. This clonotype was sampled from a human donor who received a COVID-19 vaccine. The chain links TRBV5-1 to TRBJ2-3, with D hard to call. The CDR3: CASSLVSRTDTQYF. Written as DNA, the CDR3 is TGCGCCAGCAGCTTGGTTTCGCGGACAGATACGCAGTATTTT.